A selection of T cell receptor beta chains follows, all from one sample in a study of CD8+ T cells in alopecia areata. Method: immunoSEQ multiplex PCR; TCRdb's copy keeps in-frame clones and lacks some. This table has under 250,000 clones, more than 55% appearing once. Here the sequenced sample was CD4+ T cells sorted from blood, taken at approximately week 45, from a patient treated with tofacitinib. All receptors come from a human donor with alopecia areata. Both conserved end residues are part of each CDR3.

V gene: TRBV29-1; J gene: TRBJ2-5; CDR3 protein: CSGFRDTQETQYF
V gene: TRBV30; J gene: TRBJ1-2; CDR3 protein: CAWSRQGDYGYTF
V gene: TRBV7-2; J gene: TRBJ2-3; CDR3 protein: CASSLAGQAADTQYF
V gene: TRBV19; J gene: TRBJ2-2; CDR3 protein: CASSTRAGANTGELFF
V gene: TRBV6-5; J gene: TRBJ2-3; CDR3 protein: CASSPNTDTQYF
V gene: TRBV27; J gene: TRBJ1-1; CDR3 protein: CASSLMADTEAFF
V gene: TRBV11-2; J gene: TRBJ2-1; CDR3 protein: CASSPGGTFLNEQFF
V gene: TRBV30; J gene: TRBJ1-2; CDR3 protein: CAWSAGLDGYTF
V gene: TRBV6-5; J gene: TRBJ1-1; CDR3 protein: CASSYGTMNTEAFF
V gene: TRBV27; J gene: TRBJ2-5; CDR3 protein: CASSFASLSQETQYF
V gene: TRBV11-3; J gene: TRBJ2-1; CDR3 protein: CASSLLTSLTGNEQFF
V gene: TRBV4-2; J gene: TRBJ1-2; CDR3 protein: CASSQEGQGGYTF
V gene: TRBV30; J gene: TRBJ2-1; CDR3 protein: CAWSYRTSGSYNEQFF
V gene: TRBV7-9; J gene: TRBJ1-5; CDR3 protein: CASSSHRDSNQPQHF
V gene: TRBV4-3; J gene: TRBJ1-6; CDR3 protein: CASSQGEGQHSPLHF
V gene: TRBV4-2; J gene: TRBJ2-5; CDR3 protein: CASSQASAIETQYF
V gene: TRBV7-2; J gene: TRBJ2-6; CDR3 protein: CASSFDRRTTGANVLTF
V gene: TRBV4-1; J gene: TRBJ2-7; CDR3 protein: CASSQGDRAYEQYF
V gene: TRBV18; J gene: TRBJ2-5; CDR3 protein: CASSPPTGAQETQYF
V gene: TRBV18; J gene: TRBJ2-1; CDR3 protein: CASSPPGRGAEEQFF
V gene: TRBV29-1; J gene: TRBJ2-7; CDR3 protein: CSVGQGSAYEQYF
V gene: TRBV4-1; J gene: TRBJ1-1; CDR3 protein: CASSQELFAGLRTEAFF
V gene: TRBV29-1; J gene: TRBJ1-1; CDR3 protein: CSVEMRQSNTEAFF
V gene: TRBV29-1; J gene: TRBJ2-2; CDR3 protein: CSVVGRGALGGELFF
V gene: TRBV7-2; J gene: TRBJ1-2; CDR3 protein: CASSVRQGDGYTF
V gene: TRBV19; J gene: TRBJ2-7; CDR3 protein: CASSPTPGQRSYEQYF
V gene: TRBV10-2; J gene: TRBJ1-1; CDR3 protein: CASRPGQGSTEAFF
V gene: TRBV29-1; J gene: TRBJ1-4; CDR3 protein: CSVRQGLATNEKLFF
V gene: TRBV30; J gene: TRBJ1-1; CDR3 protein: CAWVKDTEAFF
V gene: TRBV12-5; J gene: TRBJ1-2; CDR3 protein: CASDFSVGQGVITNGYTF
V gene: TRBV30; J gene: TRBJ1-1; CDR3 protein: CAWSRWGAGTEAFF
V gene: TRBV6-4; J gene: TRBJ2-3; CDR3 protein: CASSPLAGGPDTQYF
V gene: TRBV9; J gene: TRBJ2-5; CDR3 protein: CASSERARGQETQYF
V gene: TRBV5-4; J gene: TRBJ2-7; CDR3 protein: CASSPGGKGEQYF
V gene: TRBV10-1; J gene: TRBJ1-1; CDR3 protein: CASSESKQPLRTQNTEAFF
V gene: TRBV6-6; J gene: TRBJ1-2; CDR3 protein: CASSMSTENYGYTF
V gene: TRBV18; J gene: TRBJ2-2; CDR3 protein: CASSPQGDTGELFF
V gene: TRBV30; J gene: TRBJ1-2; CDR3 protein: CAYITGSSRSYTF
V gene: TRBV19; J gene: TRBJ1-1; CDR3 protein: CASSPHSDTEAFF
V gene: TRBV30; J gene: TRBJ1-1; CDR3 protein: CAWRTVLGTEAFF
V gene: TRBV4-1; J gene: TRBJ1-2; CDR3 protein: CASSQQTPAPFYGYTF
V gene: TRBV29-1; J gene: TRBJ2-1; CDR3 protein: CSVVVLATYNEQFF
V gene: TRBV29-1; J gene: TRBJ2-2; CDR3 protein: CSVEGPGELFF
V gene: TRBV12-5; J gene: TRBJ1-6; CDR3 protein: CASGFDSPLHF
V gene: TRBV29-1; J gene: TRBJ2-5; CDR3 protein: CSVGPAGETQYF
V gene: TRBV6-5; J gene: TRBJ2-7; CDR3 protein: CASSQRTSGHYEQYF
V gene: TRBV19; J gene: TRBJ1-1; CDR3 protein: CASSEDRDTEAFF